The rows below give T cell receptor beta chains drawn from one sample of a study of shared clonotypes between healthy human individuals. TCRdb keeps only in-frame clones here, not all; method: immunoSEQ multiplex PCR. The sample lists fewer than 3 million clones, approximately 90% seen once, with 0.37% in the top ten. Source material: naive CD4+ T cells from PBMCs. These receptors originate from a man aged 18-30 years in good health. Some clones in this sample may be carry-over from other donors' samples. CDR3s include the opening cysteine and the closing phenylalanine or tryptophan. The D gene is left open where the match is weak. A row's size may be missing; if present it is once, few, many or a size class.

v_call	clone_size	d_call	j_call	cdr3_nt	cdr3_aa
TRBV19	-	TRBD2	TRBJ2-1	TGTGCCAGTAGTATTGGGGGACTAGCGGCCGACAATGAGCAGTTCTTC	CASSIGGLAADNEQFF
TRBV7-2	-	TRBD2	TRBJ2-5	TGTGCCAGCAGCTTAGGGGACTCGGGCGGGAGGGCATTGGAGACCCAGTACTTC	CASSLGDSGGRALETQYF
TRBV6-1	few	-	TRBJ1-5	TGTGCCAGCAGTGAAAAGCATTTT	CASSEKHF
TRBV28	-	-	TRBJ1-2	TGTGCCAGCAGTTCGGGGGGACTTGACTATGGCTACACCTTC	CASSSGGLDYGYTF
TRBV7-2	-	-	TRBJ2-2	TGTGCCAGCAGCCGCGGGACGGCGAACACCGGGGAGCTGTTTTTT	CASSRGTANTGELFF
TRBV29-1	-	-	TRBJ1-1	TGCAGCGTGGCAGGGAAGATGAACACTGAAGCTTTCTTT	CSVAGKMNTEAFF
TRBV25-1	once	-	TRBJ1-2	TGTGCCAGCAGTGTTCGTGACGACCTTAACTATGGCTACACCTTC	CASSVRDDLNYGYTF
TRBV11-3	-	TRBD2	TRBJ2-1	TGTGCCAGCAGCTTGAGCGGGAGTTGGAATGAGCAGTTCTTC	CASSLSGSWNEQFF
TRBV5-1	-	TRBD1	TRBJ1-4	TGCGCCAGCAGCCTCACGGGACAGCTAAATGAAAAACTGTTTTTT	CASSLTGQLNEKLFF
TRBV7-2	-	-	TRBJ1-1	TGTGCCAGCAGCTTCAACCGGGGACCACTTGAAGCTTTCTTT	CASSFNRGPLEAFF
TRBV6-6	-	-	TRBJ1-2	TGTGCCAGCAGTTACGGAGCGGCACTTTATGGCTACACCTTC	CASSYGAALYGYTF
TRBV12-5	-	-	TRBJ2-5	TGTGCTAGTGGTTTGTCAAGACACATGGCGGGCACCCAAGAGACCCAGTACTTC	CASGLSRHMAGTQETQYF
TRBV4-2	once	-	TRBJ1-3	TGTGCCAGCAGCCAAGGACAGGCAATTGGAAACACCATATATTTT	CASSQGQAIGNTIYF
TRBV18	-	-	TRBJ1-5	TGTGCCAGCTCACCCATCGGAAGGGGTAGCAATCAGCCCCAGCATTTT	CASSPIGRGSNQPQHF
TRBV18	-	-	TRBJ1-2	TGTGCCAGCTCACCTGGGACACCTAACTATGGCTACACCTTC	CASSPGTPNYGYTF
TRBV5-4	once	-	TRBJ2-1	TGTGCCAGCAGCTTGGACTCAAACCCCTACAATGAGCAGTTCTTC	CASSLDSNPYNEQFF
TRBV7-3	-	TRBD2	TRBJ2-1	TGTGCCAGCAGCTTAACGACTAGCATCGGGGATGAGCAGTTCTTC	CASSLTTSIGDEQFF
TRBV6-1	-	-	TRBJ1-3	TGTGCCAGCCGAAACCAAGGGGGAAACACCATATATTTT	CASRNQGGNTIYF
TRBV29-1	-	-	TRBJ2-5	TGCAGCGTTAGAGACAGCGCGATGGAGACCCAGTACTTC	CSVRDSAMETQYF
TRBV7-8	-	-	TRBJ1-2	TGTGCCAGCAGTCGAACAAGGAGGATGACTAGCTATGGCTACACCTTC	CASSRTRRMTSYGYTF
TRBV27	-	-	TRBJ1-4	TGTGCCAGCGGATTCAGGGCAAGTGAAAAACTGTTTTTT	CASGFRASEKLFF
TRBV6-1	once	-	TRBJ1-2	TGTGCCAGCAGGGGGCCAGGGTTGGCCTATGGCTACACCTTC	CASRGPGLAYGYTF
TRBV14	-	-	TRBJ2-1	TGTGCCACCCTCGGCCGTTTCCCCTACAATGAGCAGTTCTTC	CATLGRFPYNEQFF
TRBV28	-	-	TRBJ2-7	TGTGCCAGCACCCGAGTGACTCTCTACGAGCAGTACTTC	CASTRVTLYEQYF
TRBV19	once	-	TRBJ2-7	TGTGCCAGTAGTATGGTCGGGCGGTACGAGCAGTACTTC	CASSMVGRYEQYF
TRBV7-2	-	TRBD2	TRBJ2-5	TGTGCCAGCAGCTACTCGGGGGTAGCGGGAGGGCAAGAGACCCAGTACTTC	CASSYSGVAGGQETQYF
TRBV11-2	-	-	TRBJ2-3	TGTGCCAGCAGGAGACCGGGACTGGCCCCTTCGGGTACGCAGTATTTT	CASRRPGLAPSGTQYF
TRBV6-4	-	-	TRBJ2-3	TGTGCCAGCAGTGATCGAGATACGCAGTATTTT	CASSDRDTQYF